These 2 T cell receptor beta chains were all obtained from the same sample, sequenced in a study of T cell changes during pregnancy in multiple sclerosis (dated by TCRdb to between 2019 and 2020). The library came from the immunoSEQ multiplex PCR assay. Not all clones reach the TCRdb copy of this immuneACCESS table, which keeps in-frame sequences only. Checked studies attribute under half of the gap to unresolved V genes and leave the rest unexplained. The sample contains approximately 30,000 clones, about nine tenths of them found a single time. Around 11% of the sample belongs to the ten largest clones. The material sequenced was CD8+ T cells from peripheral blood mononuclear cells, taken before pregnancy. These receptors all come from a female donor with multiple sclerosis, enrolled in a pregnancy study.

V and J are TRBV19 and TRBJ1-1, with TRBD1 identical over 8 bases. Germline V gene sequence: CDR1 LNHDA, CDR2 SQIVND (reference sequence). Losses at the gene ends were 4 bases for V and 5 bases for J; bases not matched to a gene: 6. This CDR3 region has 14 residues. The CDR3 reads CASSKLTGGTEAFF. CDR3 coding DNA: TGTGCCAGTAGTAAATTAACAGGGGGTACTGAAGCTTTCTTT.

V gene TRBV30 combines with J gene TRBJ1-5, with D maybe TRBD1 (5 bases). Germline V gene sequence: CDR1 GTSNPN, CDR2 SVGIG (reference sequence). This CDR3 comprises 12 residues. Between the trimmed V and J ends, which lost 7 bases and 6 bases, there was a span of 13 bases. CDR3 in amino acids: CAFTQGGQPQHF. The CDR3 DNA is TGTGCCTTTACTCAGGGAGGTCAGCCCCAGCATTTT. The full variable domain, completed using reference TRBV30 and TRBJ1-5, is SQTIHQWPATLVQPVGSPLSLECTVEGTSNPNLYWYRQAAGRGLQLLFYSVGIGQISSEVPQNLSASRPQDRQFILSSKKLLLSDSGFYLCAFTQGGQPQHFGDGTRLSIL.